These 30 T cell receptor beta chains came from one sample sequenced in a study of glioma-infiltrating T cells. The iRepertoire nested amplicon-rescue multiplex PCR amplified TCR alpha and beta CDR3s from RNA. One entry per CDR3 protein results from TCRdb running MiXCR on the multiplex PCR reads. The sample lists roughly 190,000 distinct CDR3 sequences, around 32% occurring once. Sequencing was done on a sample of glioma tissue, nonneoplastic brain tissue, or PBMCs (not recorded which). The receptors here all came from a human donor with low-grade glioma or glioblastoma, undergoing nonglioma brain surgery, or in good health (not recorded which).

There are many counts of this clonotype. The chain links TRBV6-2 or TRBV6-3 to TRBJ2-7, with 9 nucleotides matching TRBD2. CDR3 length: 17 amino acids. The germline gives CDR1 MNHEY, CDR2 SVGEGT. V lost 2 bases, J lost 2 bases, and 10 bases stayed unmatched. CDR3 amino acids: CASSYGPTSGPPYEQYF. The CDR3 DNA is TGTGCCAGCAGTTACGGCCCTACTAGCGGGCCCCCCTACGAGCAGTACTTC.

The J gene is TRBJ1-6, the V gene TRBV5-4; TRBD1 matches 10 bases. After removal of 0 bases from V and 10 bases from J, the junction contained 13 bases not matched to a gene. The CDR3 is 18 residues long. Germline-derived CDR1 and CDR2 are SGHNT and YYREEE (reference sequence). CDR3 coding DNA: TGTGCCAGCAGCTTGGGAGTCCTGACAGGGGGCATTGGCTCACCCCTCCACTTT. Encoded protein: CASSLGVLTGGIGSPLHF.

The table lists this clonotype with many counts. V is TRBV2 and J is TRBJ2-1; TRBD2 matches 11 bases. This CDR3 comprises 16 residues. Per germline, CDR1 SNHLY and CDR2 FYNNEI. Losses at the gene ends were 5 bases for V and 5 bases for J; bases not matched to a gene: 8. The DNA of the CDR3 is TGTGCCAGCAGTAGACCCCTAGCGGGAGGCCACAATGAGCAGTTCTTC. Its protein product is CASSRPLAGGHNEQFF. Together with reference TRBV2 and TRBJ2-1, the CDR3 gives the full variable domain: EPEVTQTPSHQVTQMGQEVILRCVPISNHLYFYWYRQILGQKVEFLVSFYNNEISEKSEIFDDQFSVERPDGSNFTLKIRSTKLEDSAMYFCASSRPLAGGHNEQFFGPGTRLTVL.

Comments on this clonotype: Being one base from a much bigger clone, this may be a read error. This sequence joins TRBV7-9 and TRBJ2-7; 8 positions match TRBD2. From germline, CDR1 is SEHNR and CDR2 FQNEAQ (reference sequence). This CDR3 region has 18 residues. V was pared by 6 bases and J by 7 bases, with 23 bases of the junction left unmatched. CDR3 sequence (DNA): TGTGCCAGCAGGTACAGGTCCCCGGCGGGAGGCGAATACAATGAGCAGTACTTC. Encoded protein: CASRYRSPAGGEYNEQYF. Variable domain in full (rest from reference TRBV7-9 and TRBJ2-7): DTGVSQNPRHKITKRGQNVTFRCDPISEHNRLYWYRQTLGQGPEFLTYFQNEAQLEKSRLLSDRFSAERPKGSFSTLEIQRTEQGDSAMYLCASRYRSPAGGEYNEQYFGPGTRLTVT.

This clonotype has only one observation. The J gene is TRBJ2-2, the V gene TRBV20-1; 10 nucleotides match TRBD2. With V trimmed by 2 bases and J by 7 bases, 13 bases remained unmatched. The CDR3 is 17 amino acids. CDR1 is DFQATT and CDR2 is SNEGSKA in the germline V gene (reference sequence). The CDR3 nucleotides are TGCAGTGCTAGAAGGGCAACTAGCGGGACTCAAAACGGGGAGCTGTTTTTT. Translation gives CSARRATSGTQNGELFF.

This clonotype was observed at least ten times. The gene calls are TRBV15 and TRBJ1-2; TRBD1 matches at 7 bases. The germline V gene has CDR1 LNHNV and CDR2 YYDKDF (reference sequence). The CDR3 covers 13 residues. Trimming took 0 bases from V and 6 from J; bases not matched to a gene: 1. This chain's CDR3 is CATSRDQGDGYTF. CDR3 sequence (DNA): TGTGCCACCAGCAGAGATCAGGGGGATGGCTACACCTTC.

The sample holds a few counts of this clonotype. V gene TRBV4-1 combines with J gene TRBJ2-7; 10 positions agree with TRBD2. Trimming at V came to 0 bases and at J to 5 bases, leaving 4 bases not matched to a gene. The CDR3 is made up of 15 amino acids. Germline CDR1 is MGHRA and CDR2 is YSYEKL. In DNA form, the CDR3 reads TGCGCCAGCAGCCAAGATATACTAGCGGGAAACGAGCAGTACTTC. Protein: CASSQDILAGNEQYF.

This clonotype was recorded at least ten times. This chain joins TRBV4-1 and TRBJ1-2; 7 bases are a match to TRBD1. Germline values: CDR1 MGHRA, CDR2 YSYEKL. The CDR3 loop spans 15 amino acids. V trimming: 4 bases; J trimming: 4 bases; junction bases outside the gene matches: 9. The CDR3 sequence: CASSPGQVGTYGYTF. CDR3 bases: TGCGCCAGCAGCCCTGGACAGGTTGGGACCTATGGCTACACCTTC.

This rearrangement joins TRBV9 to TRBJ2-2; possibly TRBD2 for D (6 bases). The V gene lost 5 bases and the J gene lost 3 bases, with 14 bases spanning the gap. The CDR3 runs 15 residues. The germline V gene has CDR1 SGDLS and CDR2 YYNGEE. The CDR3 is CASRGIAEDTGELFF. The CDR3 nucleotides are TGTGCCAGCAGAGGGATAGCGGAGGACACCGGGGAGCTGTTTTTT. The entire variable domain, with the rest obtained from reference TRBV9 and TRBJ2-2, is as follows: DSGVTQTPKHLITATGQRVTLRCSPRSGDLSVYWYQQSLDQGLQFLIQYYNGEERAKGNILERFSAQQFPDLHSELNLSSLELGDSALYFCASRGIAEDTGELFFGEGSRLTVL.

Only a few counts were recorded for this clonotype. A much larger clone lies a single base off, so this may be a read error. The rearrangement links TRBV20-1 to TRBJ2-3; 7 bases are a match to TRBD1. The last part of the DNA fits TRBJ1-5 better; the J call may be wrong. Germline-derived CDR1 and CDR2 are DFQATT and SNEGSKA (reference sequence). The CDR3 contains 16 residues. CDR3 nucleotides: TGCAGTGTATCCCTGACAGGGTTCTCGAGCACAGATACGCAGCATTTT. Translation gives CSVSLTGFSSTDTQHF.

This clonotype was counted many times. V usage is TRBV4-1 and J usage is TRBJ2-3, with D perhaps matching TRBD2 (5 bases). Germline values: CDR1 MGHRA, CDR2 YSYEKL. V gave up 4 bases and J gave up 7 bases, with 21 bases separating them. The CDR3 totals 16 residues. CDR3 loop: CASSPEGSGVGNTQYF. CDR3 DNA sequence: TGCGCCAGCAGCCCCGAGGGCAGTGGGGTGGGAAATACGCAGTATTTT.

CDR3 nucleotides: TGTGCCAGCAGCCAAGCAGGGACATGGTACAATGAGCAGTTCTTC. Its translation: CASSQAGTWYNEQFF. The genes are TRBV3-1 and TRBJ2-1; weak D call: TRBD1 (6 bases). Trimming stripped 1 base from V and 4 bases from J, with 11 bases between. The CDR3 runs to 15 residues. Per the germline V gene, CDR1 is LGHDT and CDR2 is YNNKEL (reference sequence).

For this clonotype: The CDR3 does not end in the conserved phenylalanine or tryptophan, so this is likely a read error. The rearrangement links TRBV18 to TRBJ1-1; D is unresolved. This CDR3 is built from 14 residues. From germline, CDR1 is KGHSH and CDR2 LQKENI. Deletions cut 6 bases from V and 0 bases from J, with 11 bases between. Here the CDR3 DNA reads TGTGCCAGCTCTCGTGACAACCTGAACACTGAAGCTTTCCTT. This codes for CASSRDNLNTEAFL.

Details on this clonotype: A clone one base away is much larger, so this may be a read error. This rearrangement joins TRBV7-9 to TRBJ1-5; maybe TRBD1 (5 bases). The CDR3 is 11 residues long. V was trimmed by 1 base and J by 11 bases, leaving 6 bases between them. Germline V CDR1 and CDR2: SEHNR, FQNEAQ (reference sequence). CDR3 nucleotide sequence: TGTGCCAGCAGCTTAGAAGGGGCCCAGCATTTT. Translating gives CASSLEGAQHF. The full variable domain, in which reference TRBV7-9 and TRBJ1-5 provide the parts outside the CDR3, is DTGVSQNPRHKITKRGQNVTFRCDPISEHNRLYWYRQTLGQGPEFLTYFQNEAQLEKSRLLSDRFSAERPKGSFSTLEIQRTEQGDSAMYLCASSLEGAQHFGDGTRLSIL.

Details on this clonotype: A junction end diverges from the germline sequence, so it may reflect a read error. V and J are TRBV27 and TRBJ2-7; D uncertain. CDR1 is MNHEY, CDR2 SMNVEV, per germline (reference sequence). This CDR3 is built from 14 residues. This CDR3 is CASSPYSRPYERYF. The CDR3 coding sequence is TGTGCCAGCAGTCCCTATTCCAGACCCTACGAGCGGTACTTC.

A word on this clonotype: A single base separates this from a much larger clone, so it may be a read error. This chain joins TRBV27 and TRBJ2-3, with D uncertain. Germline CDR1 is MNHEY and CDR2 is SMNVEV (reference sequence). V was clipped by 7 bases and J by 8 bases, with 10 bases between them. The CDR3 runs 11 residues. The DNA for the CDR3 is TGTGCCAGCATCTTATTAGCTACGCAGTATTTT. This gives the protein CASILLATQYF.

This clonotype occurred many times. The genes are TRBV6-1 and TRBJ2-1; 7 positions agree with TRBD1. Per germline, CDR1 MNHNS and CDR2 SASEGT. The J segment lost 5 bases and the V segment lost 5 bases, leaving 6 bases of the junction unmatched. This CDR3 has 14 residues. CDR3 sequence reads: CASSFPDRDNEQFF. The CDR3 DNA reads TGTGCCAGCAGTTTCCCTGACAGGGACAATGAGCAGTTCTTC.

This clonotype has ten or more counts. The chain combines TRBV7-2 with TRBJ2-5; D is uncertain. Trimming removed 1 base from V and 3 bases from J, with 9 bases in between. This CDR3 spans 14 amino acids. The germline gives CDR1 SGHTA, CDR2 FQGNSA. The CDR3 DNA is TGTGCCAGCAGCTTAGTGAGTCCGAAAGAGACCCAGTACTTC. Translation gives CASSLVSPKETQYF.

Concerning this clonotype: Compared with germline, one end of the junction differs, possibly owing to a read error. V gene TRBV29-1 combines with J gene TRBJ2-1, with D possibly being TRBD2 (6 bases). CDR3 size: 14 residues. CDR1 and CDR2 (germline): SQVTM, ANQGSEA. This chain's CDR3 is CSVDGGLKGNDQFF. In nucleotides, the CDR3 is TGCAGCGTTGACGGCGGACTAAAGGGAAATGATCAGTTCTTC.

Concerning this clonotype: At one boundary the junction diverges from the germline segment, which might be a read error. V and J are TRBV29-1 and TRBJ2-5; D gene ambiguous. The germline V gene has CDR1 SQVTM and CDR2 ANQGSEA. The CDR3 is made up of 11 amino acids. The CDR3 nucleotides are TGCATCGTTGTCGAGCAAGAGACCCAGTACTTC. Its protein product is CIVVEQETQYF.

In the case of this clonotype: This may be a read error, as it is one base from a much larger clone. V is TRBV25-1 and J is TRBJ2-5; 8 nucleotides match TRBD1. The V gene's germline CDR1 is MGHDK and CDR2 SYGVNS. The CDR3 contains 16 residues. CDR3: CANSDGRGRRGETKYF. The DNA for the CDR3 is TGTGCCAACAGTGATGGCAGGGGGCGGCGGGGAGAGACCAAGTACTTC.

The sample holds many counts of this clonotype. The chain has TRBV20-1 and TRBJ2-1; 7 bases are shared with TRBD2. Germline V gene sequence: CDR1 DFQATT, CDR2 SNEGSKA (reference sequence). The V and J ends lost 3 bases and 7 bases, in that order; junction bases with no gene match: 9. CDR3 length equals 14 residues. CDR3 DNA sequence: TGCAGTGCTAGCGACCTAGCGGTGGGAAATGAGCAGTTCTTC. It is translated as CSASDLAVGNEQFF.

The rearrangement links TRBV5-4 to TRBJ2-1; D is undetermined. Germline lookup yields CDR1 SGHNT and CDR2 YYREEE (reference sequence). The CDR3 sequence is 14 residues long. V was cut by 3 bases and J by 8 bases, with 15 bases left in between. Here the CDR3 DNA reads TGTGCCAGCAGCTCCGGCCTTCGCGGCCATGAGCAGTTCTTC. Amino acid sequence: CASSSGLRGHEQFF.

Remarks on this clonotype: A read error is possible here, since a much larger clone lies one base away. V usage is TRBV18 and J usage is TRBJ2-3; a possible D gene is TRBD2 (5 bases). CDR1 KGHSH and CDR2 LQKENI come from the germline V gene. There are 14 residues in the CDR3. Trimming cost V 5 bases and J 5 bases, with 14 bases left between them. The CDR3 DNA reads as TGTGCCAGCTCATCACTTCTCCGGGGAGATACGCAGTATTTT. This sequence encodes CASSSLLRGDTQYF.

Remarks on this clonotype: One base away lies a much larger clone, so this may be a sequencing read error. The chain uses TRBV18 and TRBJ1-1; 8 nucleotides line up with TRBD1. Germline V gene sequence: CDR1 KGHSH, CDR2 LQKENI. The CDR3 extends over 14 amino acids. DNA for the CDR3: TGTGCCAGCTCCCCACAGGGGGGGAACACTAAAGCTTTCTTT. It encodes CASSPQGGNTKAFF.

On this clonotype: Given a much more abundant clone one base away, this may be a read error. This chain's CDR3 is CASSWSRSTQETKYF. CDR3 nucleotide sequence: TGTGCCAGCAGTTGGAGCCGAAGCACGCAAGAGACCAAGTACTTC. This chain joins TRBV12-3 or TRBV12-4 and TRBJ2-5; D call uncertain. The length of the CDR3 is 15 residues.

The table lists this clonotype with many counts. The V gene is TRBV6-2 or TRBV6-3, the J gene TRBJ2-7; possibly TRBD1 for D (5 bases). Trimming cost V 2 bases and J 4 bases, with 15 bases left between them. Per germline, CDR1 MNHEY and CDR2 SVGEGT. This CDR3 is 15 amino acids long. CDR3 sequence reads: CASSYGAGSLYEQYF. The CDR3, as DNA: TGTGCCAGCAGTTACGGTGCAGGGTCACTATACGAGCAGTACTTC.

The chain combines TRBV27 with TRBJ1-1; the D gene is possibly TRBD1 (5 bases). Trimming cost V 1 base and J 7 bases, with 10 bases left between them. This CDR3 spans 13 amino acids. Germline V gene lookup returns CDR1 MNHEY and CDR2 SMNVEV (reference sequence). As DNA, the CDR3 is TGTGCCAGCAGTTTATGGGGGGTCATTGAAGCTTTCTTT. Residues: CASSLWGVIEAFF.

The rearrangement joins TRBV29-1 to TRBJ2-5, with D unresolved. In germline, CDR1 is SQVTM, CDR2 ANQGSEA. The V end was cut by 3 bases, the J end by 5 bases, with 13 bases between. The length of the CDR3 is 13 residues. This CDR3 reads CSVEWAGRETQYF. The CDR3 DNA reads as TGCAGCGTTGAGTGGGCAGGACGGGAGACCCAGTACTTC.

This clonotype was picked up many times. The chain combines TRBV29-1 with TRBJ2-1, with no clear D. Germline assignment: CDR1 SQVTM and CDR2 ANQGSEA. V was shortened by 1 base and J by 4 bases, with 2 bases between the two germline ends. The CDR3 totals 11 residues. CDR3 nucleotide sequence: TGCAGCGTTGAAGGTTACAATGAGCAGTTCTTC. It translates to CSVEGYNEQFF.